The entry below gives a single T cell receptor (beta chain) sequence along with its context. The antigen remains unidentified. These data are taken from a study of lymphopenia after photon versus proton radiotherapy. Trimming took 7 bases from V and 4 from J, leaving 11 bases between them. The CDR3 sequence is 13 residues long. Looked up from germline, CDR1 is LNHDA and CDR2 is SQIVND (reference sequence). TCRdb's table, derived via immunoSEQ multiplex PCR, lists solely in-frame clones and lacks some. The repertoire holds about 61,000 clones, approximately 84% seen once, with about 2.5% in the top ten. Study-level points and caveats: A bigger post-nadir fall in TCR diversity correlated inversely with survival time in deceased patients. Photon-treated patients lost naive T cells and TCR diversity; proton-treated stayed stable. After lymphocyte nadir, photon-treated repertoires showed oligoclonal expansion, especially CD8+ Temra.

The clonotype comes from a man in his forties with gastric cancer. The specimen comprised peripheral blood, sampled from a patient treated with photon-based radiotherapy. This chain uses TRBV19 with TRBJ1-5; D uncertain. This CDR3 is CASNRGFNQPQHF. The CDR3 coding sequence is TGTGCCAGTAATCGAGGGTTTAATCAGCCCCAGCATTTT.